In its sample, the clone carrying this TCR beta chain was seen a few times. Antigen specificity is unknown. Per the germline V gene, CDR1 is ENHRY and CDR2 is SYGVKD. This CDR3 contains 12 residues. Trimming cost V 10 bases and J 7 bases, with 14 bases left between them. In TCRdb, the RACE reads were re-called with MiXCR into one record per CDR3 protein. This sample yields 300,000 to 450,000 distinct CDR3 sequences, of which 5% to 6.5% are seen a single time; around 2.6% belongs to the top ten. The data originate from a study of human T cells and chemical hapten exposure. At the level of the study: Throughout the roughly 25-week study, diphenylcyclopropenone was applied weekly to the patients' scalps.

Study-level points and caveats: There were significantly more large CDR3 similarity clusters among expanded TCRs than among controls. Those TCRs sitting above 1 in 1000 frequency stayed the same with DPC sensitization.

Time point reported: pre-sensitization, week 0. As to treatment: therapeutic diphenylcyclopropenone sensitization with weekly scalp DPC. People who gave samples had alopecia, were 18 to 70 years old, and were suitable for DPC. The specimen comprised whole blood, sampled in connection with sensitization to the hapten diphenylcyclopropenone (DPC). This sequence joins TRBV10-3 and TRBJ2-1; D may be TRBD2 (6 bases). This receptor was obtained from a woman in her forties or fifties with alopecia areata. Some clones in this sample may be carry-over from other donors' samples. DNA for the CDR3: TGTGCCACCGGGCTGGGGGGAAATGAGCAGTTCTTC. The encoded protein is CATGLGGNEQFF.